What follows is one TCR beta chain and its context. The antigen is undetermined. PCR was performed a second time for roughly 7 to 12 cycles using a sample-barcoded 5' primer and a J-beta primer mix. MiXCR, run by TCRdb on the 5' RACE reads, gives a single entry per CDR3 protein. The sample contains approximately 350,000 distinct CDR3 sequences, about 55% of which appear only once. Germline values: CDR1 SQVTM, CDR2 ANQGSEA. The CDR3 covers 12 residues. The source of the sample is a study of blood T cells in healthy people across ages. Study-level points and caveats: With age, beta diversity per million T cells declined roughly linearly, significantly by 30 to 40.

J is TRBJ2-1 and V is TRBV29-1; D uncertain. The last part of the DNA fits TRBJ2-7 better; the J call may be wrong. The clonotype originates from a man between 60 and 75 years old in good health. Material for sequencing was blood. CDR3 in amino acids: CSVEVWGYEQYF. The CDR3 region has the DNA TGCAGCGTTGAAGTGTGGGGCTACGAGCAGTACTTC.